This entry lists 26 T cell receptor beta chains sequenced from one sample in a study of read filtering for tumor transcriptome and immune sequencing. Molecular barcoded adaptors covering alpha/delta and beta/gamma chains were used on 400 ng RNA. TCRdb reanalysed the reads using MiXCR and keeps one entry per CDR3 protein. The table includes 35,000 to 50,000 distinct CDR3 sequences, 12% detected once. Material: a population of CD138-negative cells sorted from bone marrow. The receptor set was obtained from a donor aged 40 or older with multiple myeloma.

This clonotype was recorded at least ten times. The chain carries TRBV7-3 and TRBJ2-3, with 7 nucleotides matching TRBD2. This CDR3 has 16 residues. V dropped 5 bases and J dropped 0; count of bases not matched to a gene: 8. Looked up from germline, CDR1 is SGHTA and CDR2 is FQGTGA. The CDR3 DNA reads as TGTGCCAGCAGCCCCTGGGGGGGGGAAAGCACAGATACGCAGTATTTT. Protein sequence: CASSPWGGESTDTQYF.

This clonotype was detected many times. This chain uses TRBV15 with TRBJ2-5, with D perhaps TRBD1 (6 bases). The V end lost 0 bases, the J end lost 4 bases, and 12 bases lay between the germline ends. CDR1 is LNHNV, CDR2 YYDKDF, per germline (reference sequence). CDR3 size: 15 residues. The CDR3: CATSRDPLGAETQYF. CDR3 DNA sequence: TGTGCCACCAGCAGAGATCCTTTGGGGGCAGAGACCCAGTACTTC.

To note about this clonotype: This may be a read error: a much more frequent sequence differs by one nucleotide. This rearrangement joins TRBV20-1 to TRBJ2-3; maybe TRBD2 (5 bases). The CDR3 extends over 12 amino acids. Looked up from germline, CDR1 is DFQATT and CDR2 is SNEGSKA (reference sequence). CDR3 protein: CCALDQRDTQYF. The CDR3 coding sequence is TGCTGTGCTTTGGACCAGCGGGATACGCAGTATTTT.

Ten or more counts support this clonotype. This likely reflects a read error, since a far larger clone is one base away. V and J are TRBV7-2 and TRBJ2-7, with no clear D. The V gene lost 2 bases and the J gene lost 2 bases, with 10 bases spanning the gap. The CDR3 length is 14 residues. Germline loops: CDR1 SGHTA, CDR2 FQGNSA. Here the CDR3 reads CASSLTAGAYEQYF. CDR3 nucleotides: TGTGCCAGCAGCTTAACGGCCGGCGCCTACGAGCAGTACTTC.

Ten or more counts support this clonotype. The chain links TRBV28 to TRBJ2-7; TRBD1 matches 7 bases. Per the germline V gene, CDR1 is MDHEN and CDR2 is SYDVKM. Trimming took 4 bases from V and 2 from J; bases not matched to a gene: 8. The CDR3 spans 15 residues. CDR3 bases: TGTGCCAGCAGTTCCCCCTCGGGACAGCCCTACGAGCAGTACTTC. Amino acids: CASSSPSGQPYEQYF.

Ten or more counts support this clonotype. This sequence joins TRBV29-1 and TRBJ1-1; maybe TRBD1 (5 bases). There are 13 residues in the CDR3. Per the germline V gene, CDR1 is SQVTM and CDR2 is ANQGSEA. V lost 7 bases to trimming and J lost 1 base, with 13 bases between them. The CDR3 DNA is TGCAGCGCTGTGATTGGGGGGAACACTGAAGCTTTCTTT. Encoded protein: CSAVIGGNTEAFF.

This clonotype was detected a few times. An end of the junction does not agree with germline; a read error may underlie this. In DNA, the CDR3 is TGCAGCGTTGAAGCAGGGGTCGGGGCCAACGTCCTGGCTTTC. Amino acid sequence: CSVEAGVGANVLAF. The genes are TRBV29-1 and TRBJ2-6, with D perhaps TRBD1 (6 bases). The CDR3 spans 14 residues. CDR1 is SQVTM, CDR2 ANQGSEA, per germline. The whole variable domain, remainder taken from reference TRBV29-1 and TRBJ2-6, is SAVISQKPSRDICQRGTSLTIQCQVDSQVTMMFWYRQQPGQSLTLIATANQGSEATYESGFVIDKFPISRPNLTFSTLTVSNMSPEDSSIYLCSVEAGVGANVLAFGAGSRLTVL.

Points on this clonotype: A much larger clone lies a single base off, so this may be a read error. J is TRBJ2-7 and V is TRBV20-1; D may be TRBD1 (6 bases). CDR1 and CDR2 from the germline V gene are DFQATT and SNEGSKA (reference sequence). This CDR3 has 11 amino acids. The CDR3 DNA sequence: TGCAGTGCTAGGGACAGCTACGAGCAGTGCTTC. Translation: CSARDSYEQCF.

The sample holds many counts of this clonotype. The rearrangement links TRBV9 to TRBJ1-1, with D possibly matching TRBD1 (5 bases). There are 14 residues in the CDR3. The ends were cut back, 3 bases at V and 4 bases at J, with 13 bases in the middle. CDR1 and CDR2 from the germline V gene are SGDLS and YYNGEE. The CDR3 sequence: CASSETQGATEAFF. CDR3 bases: TGTGCCAGCAGCGAGACCCAGGGCGCCACTGAAGCTTTCTTT.

At least ten counts were recorded for this clonotype. CDR3 DNA sequence: TGTGCCACCAGCAAGGTCGCCACTGAAGCTTTCTTT. Translated, it gives CATSKVATEAFF. The J gene is TRBJ1-1, the V gene TRBV15; no reliable D call. From germline, CDR1 is LNHNV and CDR2 YYDKDF (reference sequence). Trimming removed 4 bases from V and 4 bases from J, with 7 bases in between. The CDR3 covers 12 residues.

Ten or more counts support this clonotype. This chain uses TRBV20-1 with TRBJ1-1, with D possibly matching TRBD1 (5 bases). Germline values: CDR1 DFQATT, CDR2 SNEGSKA (reference sequence). Trimming pared 0 bases from V and 0 bases from J, leaving 11 bases between. The length of the CDR3 is 15 residues. The CDR3 loop reads CSAREGRGMNTEAFF. DNA for the CDR3: TGCAGTGCTAGAGAGGGAAGGGGCATGAACACTGAAGCTTTCTTT.

This clonotype showed up many times. CDR3 amino acids: CASSITSGGLPSHEQYF. In DNA form, the CDR3 reads TGTGCCAGTAGTATAACCAGCGGGGGACTTCCTTCCCACGAGCAGTACTTC. The gene calls are TRBV19 and TRBJ2-7, with 8 bases identical to TRBD2. With V trimmed by 2 bases and J by 5 bases, 14 bases remained unmatched. The CDR3 extends over 17 amino acids. The germline V gene encodes CDR1 LNHDA and CDR2 SQIVND (reference sequence).

On this clonotype itself: This likely came from a read error, as a far larger clone is one base away. The rearrangement joins TRBV6-1 to TRBJ1-6; the D is unclear. The germline V gene encodes CDR1 MNHNS and CDR2 SASEGT. The CDR3 runs 13 residues. CDR3 sequence reads: CASRARLNSPRHF. In DNA, the CDR3 is TGTGCCAGCAGGGCAAGGCTTAATTCACCCCGCCACTTT.

Worth noting for this clonotype: A much larger clone sits a single nucleotide away, making a read error possible. This likely comes from a read error, as the CDR3 has no conserved phenylalanine or tryptophan at its end. The chain joins TRBV28 to TRBJ2-3, with D perhaps being TRBD1 or TRBD2 (5 bases each). The CDR3 is made up of 14 amino acids. The germline V and J ends were trimmed by 3 bases and 6 bases, with 13 bases remaining between them. In germline, CDR1 is MDHEN, CDR2 SYDVKM. CDR3 nucleotide sequence: TGTGCCAGCAGTTTTTGGGACCGGCGGGATACGCAGTATTCT. Residues: CASSFWDRRDTQYS.

This clonotype has ten or more counts. The rearrangement uses TRBV7-9 and TRBJ2-1; TRBD2 might be the D (6 bases). The CDR3 extends over 13 amino acids. Deletions cut 3 bases from V and 7 bases from J, with 10 bases between. Germline CDR1 SEHNR, CDR2 FQNEAQ (reference sequence). The CDR3 nucleotides read TGTGCCAGCAGCTTCTCCGGGGGTAATGAGCAGTTCTTC. Protein: CASSFSGGNEQFF.

This clonotype occurred many times. V gene TRBV2 combines with J gene TRBJ2-3, with D unresolved. The CDR3 is 13 residues long. The germline V gene encodes CDR1 SNHLY and CDR2 FYNNEI. With 0 bases removed from V and 7 bases from J, the gap between germline ends came to 8 bases. CDR3 bases: TGTGCCAGCAGTGAAGCAATGGGATATACGCAGTATTTT. Its translation is CASSEAMGYTQYF.

This clonotype was seen ten or more times. The chain uses TRBV6-5 and TRBJ1-1; 8 bases match TRBD1. Trimming cost V 6 bases and J 1 base; bases outside gene matches: 10. Germline lookup yields CDR1 MNHEY and CDR2 SVGAGI. The CDR3 totals 16 residues. CDR3 loop: CASRPGQGPANTEAFF. CDR3 sequence (DNA): TGTGCCAGCAGACCTGGACAGGGACCTGCGAACACTGAAGCTTTCTTT.

Details on this clonotype: Since a much larger clone is just one base distant, this may be a read error. In nucleotides, the CDR3 is TGTGCCAGCAGCTCGTCGCTGAACACTGAAGTTTTCTTT. This translates into CASSSSLNTEVFF. The J gene is TRBJ1-1, the V gene TRBV7-9; D remains ambiguous. Germline lookup yields CDR1 SEHNR and CDR2 FQNEAQ (reference sequence). The CDR3 loop spans 13 amino acids. Full variable domain (outside the CDR3, taken from reference TRBV7-9 and TRBJ1-1): DTGVSQNPRHKITKRGQNVTFRCDPISEHNRLYWYRQTLGQGPEFLTYFQNEAQLEKSRLLSDRFSAERPKGSFSTLEIQRTEQGDSAMYLCASSSSLNTEVFFGQGTRLTVV.

In this sample, this clonotype turned up many times. This chain joins TRBV5-1 and TRBJ2-5, with D possibly TRBD1 on 6 matching bases. Germline V lookup: CDR1 SGHRS, CDR2 YFSETQ. The V and J ends lost 4 bases and 1 base respectively, with 11 bases between them. The CDR3 totals 14 residues. DNA of the CDR3: TGCGCCAGCAGCGTGGGACAATTCCAAGAGACCCAGTACTTC. Residues: CASSVGQFQETQYF.

This clonotype was picked up many times. The chain carries TRBV5-1 and TRBJ2-1; D might be TRBD1 (6 bases). This CDR3 contains 15 residues. The V end was cut by 7 bases, the J end by 0 bases, with 14 bases between. Germline CDR1 SGHRS, CDR2 YFSETQ. The DNA of the CDR3 is TGCGCCAGCCAGGACAGCCAGAGCTCCTACAATGAGCAGTTCTTC. Translation: CASQDSQSSYNEQFF.

This clonotype was observed many times. The DNA for the CDR3 is TGTGCCAGCAGTCCGCAGACAGCGTACCAAGAGACCCAGTACTTC. It encodes CASSPQTAYQETQYF. The chain recombines TRBV28 with TRBJ2-5; possibly TRBD1 for D (5 bases). With 5 bases removed from V and 0 bases from J, the gap between germline ends came to 13 bases. The length of the CDR3 is 15 residues. CDR1 and CDR2 from the germline V gene are MDHEN and SYDVKM.

This clonotype was detected many times. This sequence joins TRBV7-4 and TRBJ2-5; a weak D match, TRBD1 (6 bases). CDR1 and CDR2 from the germline V gene are SGHVT and SQSDAQ. This CDR3 region has 14 residues. With 5 bases removed from V and 5 bases from J, the gap between germline ends came to 15 bases. This CDR3 reads CASSPGHHGETQYF. For the CDR3, the DNA is TGTGCCAGCAGCCCGGGACACCACGGGGAGACCCAGTACTTC.

A note on this clonotype: Being one base from a much bigger clone, this may be a read error. Since the CDR3 does not end with the conserved phenylalanine or tryptophan, this likely comes from a read error. The V gene is TRBV18, the J gene TRBJ2-3; D is unresolved. Germline CDR1 and CDR2: KGHSH and LQKENI. Trimming removed 6 bases from V and 4 bases from J, with 11 bases in between. The CDR3 is 13 residues long. The CDR3: CASSPLGPDTQYS. The CDR3 bases are TGTGCCAGCTCCCCCCTGGGCCCAGATACGCAGTATTCT.

A word on this clonotype: With a much larger clone just one base away, this may be a read error. The missing conserved phenylalanine or tryptophan at the end of this CDR3 makes a read error likely. The genes are TRBV7-2 and TRBJ2-2, with D unresolved. V was trimmed by 5 bases and J by 9 bases, leaving 7 bases between them. The CDR3 has 11 amino acids. From germline, CDR1 is SGHTA and CDR2 FQGNSA. The CDR3 coding sequence is TGTGCCAGCAGCCCCCCCAGGGAGCTGTTTTAT. This codes for CASSPPRELFY.

Remarks on this clonotype: Since a much larger clone is just one base distant, this may be a read error. V is TRBV28 and J is TRBJ1-4; D might be TRBD1 (6 bases). Deletions cut 4 bases from V and 10 bases from J, with 13 bases between. The CDR3 is 13 residues long. Germline CDR1 is MDHEN and CDR2 is SYDVKM. The CDR3 DNA reads as TGTGCCAGCAGTTCCCTTGCACAGGGAAAACTGTTTTTT. This gives the protein CASSSLAQGKLFF.

As regards this clonotype: A read error is possible here, since a much larger clone lies one base away. This sequence joins TRBV9 and TRBJ1-1; D is ambiguous. This CDR3 contains 15 residues. Germline V CDR1 and CDR2: SGDLS, YYNGEE. Trimming left V 1 base short and J 2 bases short, with 12 bases between. The CDR3 spells CASSVLSRQNTEAFF. CDR3 DNA sequence: TGTGCCAGCAGCGTACTATCGAGACAAAACACTGAAGCTTTCTTT. The entire variable domain, with the rest obtained from reference TRBV9 and TRBJ1-1, is as follows: DSGVTQTPKHLITATGQRVTLRCSPRSGDLSVYWYQQSLDQGLQFLIQYYNGEERAKGNILERFSAQQFPDLHSELNLSSLELGDSALYFCASSVLSRQNTEAFFGQGTRLTVV.